These T cell receptor beta chains were read from a single sample in a study of cytomegalovirus exposure and HLA in healthy donors. Profiled with immunoSEQ multiplex PCR; TCRdb holds only in-frame clones, not every one. This table holds over 150,000 clones, roughly 80% found once. Sequenced: PBMCs. The receptors originated from a girl aged 2 to 10 in good health and CMV-seropositive. The CDR3 runs from the conserved cysteine through the conserved F or W. The D gene is left open where the match is weak. Rows may omit the clone size; those that give it use once, few, many or a size class.

size	D	V	length	J	DNA	CDR3
-	TRBD1	TRBV6-4	15	TRBJ1-1	TGTGCCAGCAGTCCCGGGGGGACAGGAAACACTGAAGCTTTCTTT	CASSPGGTGNTEAFF
-	-	TRBV30	12	TRBJ2-7	TGTGCCTGGGAAACAGGGATTAGCGAGCAGTACTTC	CAWETGISEQYF
-	-	TRBV9	16	TRBJ2-7	TGTGCCAGCAGCGTAGGGTATGACGGCGGAGGATACGAGCAGTACTTC	CASSVGYDGGGYEQYF
few	-	TRBV30	12	TRBJ2-3	TGTGCCTGGAGTGACTCCACAGATACGCAGTATTTT	CAWSDSTDTQYF
few	TRBD1	TRBV11-2	13	TRBJ1-1	TGTGCCAGCAGCTGGACAGGGGACACTGAAGCTTTCTTT	CASSWTGDTEAFF
-	TRBD1	TRBV6-1	13	TRBJ1-1	TGTGCCAGCAGCGCCGGGACAGGGTACCAAGCTTTCTTT	CASSAGTGYQAFF
once	-	TRBV2	15	TRBJ1-4	TGTGCCAGCAGTGCTCCCAGGGGACCTAATGAAAAACTGTTTTTT	CASSAPRGPNEKLFF
-	-	TRBV6-1	15	TRBJ2-1	TGTGCCAGCACCGCACTATATTTCTCCTACAATGAGCAGTTCTTC	CASTALYFSYNEQFF
-	-	TRBV27	13	TRBJ2-7	TGTGCCAGCAGTTCGCTAGAGACCTACGAGCAGTACTTC	CASSSLETYEQYF
-	TRBD2	TRBV18	14	TRBJ2-2	TGTGCCAGCTCATCCCCGGGACTAGGCGGGGAGCTGTTTTTT	CASSSPGLGGELFF
-	-	TRBV27	16	TRBJ2-7	TGTGCCAGCAGTTTTAGCCTGGCTACATCTTCCTACGAGCAGTACTTC	CASSFSLATSSYEQYF
few	-	TRBV30	14	TRBJ2-7	TGTGCCTGGAGTGTATCTTCAACCAGAAGCGAGCAGTACTTC	CAWSVSSTRSEQYF
-	-	TRBV9	15	TRBJ2-5	TGTGCCAGCAGCGTAGCCCCACAGATACGAGAGACCCAGTACTTC	CASSVAPQIRETQYF
once	TRBD1	TRBV30	13	TRBJ2-7	TGTGCCTGGAGCGCGGACGGCCGGGACAGGGGATGCTTC	CAWSADGRDRGCF
-	-	TRBV2	15	TRBJ1-2	TGTGCCAGCAGTGATGGGGCCGCGGCTAACTATGGCTACACCTTC	CASSDGAAANYGYTF
-	-	TRBV4-1	15	TRBJ2-7	TGCGCCAGCAGCCAAGAAGCAGCGGGCACATACGAGCAGTACTTC	CASSQEAAGTYEQYF
-	TRBD1	TRBV5-6	14	TRBJ1-2	TGTGCCAGCAGCTTGTCGAGCAGGGGGGAGGGCTACACCTTC	CASSLSSRGEGYTF
-	-	TRBV4-1	15	TRBJ1-5	TGCGCCAGCAGCCAAGAACAGCGGGTCGATCAGCCCCAGCATTTT	CASSQEQRVDQPQHF
-	TRBD2	TRBV7-3	15	TRBJ2-3	TGTGCCAGCAGCCCTCAAGCGGGAGGGCGAGATACGCAGTATTTT	CASSPQAGGRDTQYF
-	-	TRBV6-6	10	TRBJ2-1	TGTGCCAGCAGTTACCCGGAGCAGTTCTTC	CASSYPEQFF
-	TRBD2	TRBV29-1	16	TRBJ2-5	TGCAGCGTTAAGGGACTAGCGGGGTCGCCTCGAGAGACCCAGTACTTC	CSVKGLAGSPRETQYF
-	-	TRBV30	15	TRBJ2-1	TGTGCCTGGAGTGACGGGCCCCGAGGGTACAATGAGCAGTTCTTC	CAWSDGPRGYNEQFF
-	TRBD1	TRBV11-1	16	TRBJ2-1	TGTGCCAGCAGCTCCTCGGACAGGGGAAGGAGGAATGAGCAGTTCTTC	CASSSSDRGRRNEQFF
-	-	TRBV9	13	TRBJ2-7	TGTGCCAGCAGCCCGCAATCCGGAGTCCGTCGGTACTTC	CASSPQSGVRRYF
-	-	TRBV5-1	16	TRBJ1-1	TGCGCCAGTGAAAGGGGGGGGCGGGCCCAAGACACTGAAGCTTTCTTT	CASERGGRAQDTEAFF
-	-	TRBV15	16	TRBJ1-4	TGTGCCACCAGCAGGGGCGGGGGGGTCACTAATGAAAAACTGTTTTTT	CATSRGGGVTNEKLFF
-	TRBD1	TRBV4-1	15	TRBJ2-1	TGCGCCAGCAGCTCTTGGGACAGGTGGGGGAATGAGCAGTTCTTC	CASSSWDRWGNEQFF
-	-	TRBV6-1	15	TRBJ1-5	TGTGCCAGCATCTGGGGCCTAGAAGGTTCGCAGCCCCAGCATTTT	CASIWGLEGSQPQHF
-	-	TRBV1	15	TRBJ1-1	TGCACCAGCAGCCGGAGTCGACAGGGTTGGACTGAAGCTTTCTTT	CTSSRSRQGWTEAFF
-	TRBD2	TRBV5-1	18	TRBJ2-3	TGCGCCAGCAGCCGAATATTGACTAGCGGGAGGGTGAAAGATACGCAGTATTTT	CASSRILTSGRVKDTQYF
-	TRBD1	TRBV30	15	TRBJ1-5	TGTGCCTGGAGTACAGGGGGGTCGGGCAATCAGCCCCAGCATTTT	CAWSTGGSGNQPQHF
-	TRBD1	TRBV28	15	TRBJ2-1	TGTGCCAGCAGTCCATACGGGACAGGGTACAATGAGCAGTTCTTC	CASSPYGTGYNEQFF
-	-	TRBV7-3	13	TRBJ2-5	TGTGCCAGCAGCTTAAGTCGTATGGAGACCCAGTACTTC	CASSLSRMETQYF
-	-	TRBV5-6	16	TRBJ1-1	TGTGCCAGCAGCTTGGGTGTAGGTTCGGGGTACACTGAAGCTTTCTTT	CASSLGVGSGYTEAFF
-	-	TRBV28	12	TRBJ1-2	TGTGCCAGCAGTATTACTAACTATGGCTACACCTTC	CASSITNYGYTF
-	-	TRBV29-1	13	TRBJ1-5	TGCAGCGTTGATGTGGACAGCAGTCAGCCCCAGCATTTT	CSVDVDSSQPQHF
-	-	TRBV30	15	TRBJ1-2	TGTGCCTGGAGTGGGGCAGAAGCCGCTAACTATGGCTACACCTTC	CAWSGAEAANYGYTF
-	TRBD1	TRBV6-1	15	TRBJ1-1	TGTGCCAGCAGTGAAGGGAAGGGGGCGAACACTGAAGCTTTCTTT	CASSEGKGANTEAFF
-	-	TRBV30	10	TRBJ2-2	TGTGCCTGTAAATCCGGGGAGCTGTTTTTT	CACKSGELFF
-	-	TRBV30	13	TRBJ1-1	TGTGCCTGGCAGGATACAGGGTTGGGGGAAGCTTTCTTT	CAWQDTGLGEAFF
-	-	TRBV15	12	TRBJ2-7	TGTGCCACCAGCAGTACAGCTTCCGAGCAGTACTTC	CATSSTASEQYF
-	TRBD2	TRBV13	19	TRBJ2-3	TGTGCCAGCAGCCCGGGACTAGCGGGACCCATGGGGAGCACAGATACGCAGTATTTT	CASSPGLAGPMGSTDTQYF
-	-	TRBV5-1	14	TRBJ1-1	TGCGCCAGCAAGGGGATGGGCATGAACACTGAAGCTTTCTTT	CASKGMGMNTEAFF